This T cell receptor beta chain originates from a study of neurological immune-mediated disorders. CDR1 and CDR2 from the germline V gene are SGHRS and YFSETQ. V lost 6 bases and J lost 2, with 13 bases in between. This CDR3 comprises 14 residues. Findings and limits, study-wide: HTLV-1-associated myelopathy had the most TCR clonal expansion, while multiple sclerosis had the least, a level that fell below healthy controls.

TCRdb called the 5' RACE reads again in MiXCR, with one record for every CDR3 protein. Here the sample spans around 46,000 distinct CDR3 sequences, under 2% being singletons. This clonotype was detected ten times or more. Its antigen is currently unknown. This sequence originates from a woman between 40 and 55 years old with multiple sclerosis. Sequencing was performed on PBMCs. The genes are TRBV5-1 and TRBJ2-3, with D tentatively TRBD1 (5 bases). The CDR3 protein is CASNKGQVTDTQYF. The CDR3 bases are TGCGCCAGCAACAAGGGGCAGGTCACAGATACGCAGTATTTT.